This entry features one T cell receptor beta chain sequence. This entry is derived from a study of blood T cell repertoires in COVID-19. The V gene's germline CDR1 is LNHDA and CDR2 SQIVND (reference sequence). The CDR3 has 15 amino acids. After removal of 3 bases from V and 2 bases from J, the junction contained 4 bases not matched to a gene. Only in-frame clones appear in the TCRdb table, and some are missing; sequencing was by immunoSEQ multiplex PCR. The top ten clones hold 25% to 40% of a sample with tens of thousands of clones, around 79% of them seen once. This receptor was obtained from a human donor in a cohort sampled during active COVID-19. Input material: peripheral blood. This sequence joins TRBV19 and TRBJ2-7; 10 bases fit TRBD1. The CDR3, as DNA: TGTGCCAGTAGTATCATCGGGACAGGGGCCTACGAGCAGTACTTC. Translated, it gives CASSIIGTGAYEQYF.